This is a list of T cell receptor beta chains from one sample in a study of CD8+ T cells in alopecia areata. Sequencing used immunoSEQ multiplex PCR; TCRdb keeps in-frame clones, though not all of them. The repertoire includes fewer than 150,000 clones, 82% of them detected once, and more than 20% sits in the top ten. The sequencing here drew on CD8+ T cells sorted from blood, taken at week 4, from a patient treated with tofacitinib. The receptors come from a human donor with alopecia areata. The CDR3 runs from the conserved cysteine through the conserved F or W. Each record gives: J gene, clone size, D gene, V gene, CDR3 protein, CDR3 DNA. A D gene is named only where the DNA matches it firmly. Clone size, where shown, is once, few, many, or a class for clones that have expanded.

TRBJ1-1 | - | - | TRBV7-6 | CASSLEAQNTEAFF | TGTGCCAGCAGCCTCGAGGCCCAAAACACTGAAGCTTTCTTT
TRBJ1-4 | - | - | TRBV5-1 | CASSLPGREGKLFF | TGCGCCAGCAGCCTACCAGGGAGAGAGGGAAAACTGTTTTTT
TRBJ2-7 | - | TRBD2 | TRBV6-1 | CASSGYSGGYEQYF | TGTGCCAGCAGTGGATATAGCGGGGGGTACGAGCAGTACTTC
TRBJ2-1 | - | - | TRBV7-9 | CASSLGSYNEQFF | TGTGCCAGCAGCCTAGGGTCCTACAATGAGCAGTTCTTC
TRBJ2-1 | - | - | TRBV27 | CASREVAYNEQFF | TGTGCCAGCAGGGAAGTAGCCTACAATGAGCAGTTCTTC
TRBJ2-3 | - | TRBD2 | TRBV30 | CAWDGLAGGPDTQYF | TGTGCCTGGGACGGACTAGCGGGGGGGCCAGATACGCAGTATTTT
TRBJ1-5 | - | - | TRBV4-1 | CASSQVGGSNQPQHF | TGCGCCAGCAGCCAAGTCGGTGGTAGCAATCAGCCCCAGCATTTT
TRBJ2-7 | - | TRBD1 | TRBV4-1 | CASSQRTGSSYEQYF | TGCGCCAGCAGCCAGAGGACAGGGAGCTCCTACGAGCAGTACTTC
TRBJ1-1 | - | TRBD1 | TRBV9 | CASSVTGTGGTEAFF | TGTGCCAGCAGCGTCACCGGGACAGGGGGGACTGAAGCTTTCTTT
TRBJ2-7 | - | - | TRBV4-3 | CASSQWQGNYEQYF | TGCGCCAGCAGCCAATGGCAGGGCAACTACGAGCAGTACTTC
TRBJ2-7 | - | - | TRBV18 | CASSPGADPGRNYEQYF | TGTGCCAGCTCACCAGGAGCCGACCCAGGTAGGAACTACGAGCAGTACTTC
TRBJ2-5 | - | - | TRBV11-2 | CASSLLFRQEAQYF | TGTGCCAGCAGCTTATTGTTCAGGCAAGAGGCCCAGTACTTC
TRBJ2-2 | - | - | TRBV23-1 | CASSYRGGRTGELFF | TGCGCCAGCAGTTACAGGGGAGGACGTACCGGGGAGCTGTTTTTT
TRBJ2-5 | - | TRBD2 | TRBV7-2 | CASSLPRLAGGPNQETQYF | TGTGCCAGCAGCCTGCCACGGCTAGCGGGGGGGCCAAACCAAGAGACCCAGTACTTC
TRBJ2-7 | - | - | TRBV14 | CASSLSDEQYF | TGTGCCAGCAGCCTGTCTGACGAGCAGTACTTC
TRBJ2-1 | - | - | TRBV7-8 | CASSLAYASYNEQFF | TGTGCCAGCAGCCTAGCGTATGCCTCCTACAATGAGCAGTTCTTC
TRBJ2-1 | - | - | TRBV6-5 | CASSYVRGATEQFF | TGTGCCAGCAGTTACGTTAGGGGGGCCACTGAGCAGTTCTTC
TRBJ2-5 | - | - | TRBV11-2 | CASSLEGETQYF | TGTGCCAGCAGCTTAGAGGGGGAGACCCAGTACTTC
TRBJ1-5 | - | - | TRBV27 | CASSSTGPHQPQHF | TGTGCCAGCAGTTCAACAGGGCCTCATCAGCCCCAGCATTTT
TRBJ2-5 | - | TRBD1 | TRBV27 | CASSPKGTGFYVETQYF | TGTGCCAGCAGTCCAAAAGGGACAGGGTTTTATGTGGAGACCCAGTACTTC
TRBJ2-1 | - | - | TRBV6-6 | CASSYGPSNEQFF | TGTGCCAGCAGTTACGGGCCCTCTAATGAGCAGTTCTTC
TRBJ2-6 | - | - | TRBV6-6 | CASSRRVFSGANVLTF | TGTGCCAGCAGTCGACGGGTTTTCTCTGGGGCCAACGTCCTGACTTTC
TRBJ1-1 | - | TRBD1 | TRBV27 | CASSTWTGMNTEAFF | TGTGCCAGCAGTACCTGGACAGGGATGAACACTGAAGCTTTCTTT
TRBJ1-1 | - | - | TRBV7-9 | CASSSTTDAPDEAFF | TGTGCCAGCAGCTCCACCACAGATGCCCCAGATGAAGCTTTCTTT
TRBJ2-4 | - | - | TRBV4-3 | CASSQVLRASTLKNIQYF | TGCGCCAGCAGCCAAGTTTTGAGGGCGTCCACATTGAAAAACATTCAGTACTTC
TRBJ2-6 | - | - | TRBV7-2 | CASSLAVGGYQAGANVLTF | TGTGCCAGCAGCTTAGCCGTCGGGGGTTACCAAGCTGGGGCCAACGTCCTGACTTTC
TRBJ1-2 | once | - | TRBV27 | CASRGPPNYGYTF | TGTGCCAGCCGAGGACCTCCTAACTATGGCTACACCTTC
TRBJ2-1 | - | - | TRBV19 | CASSIGGNEQFF | TGTGCCAGTAGTATAGGGGGAAATGAGCAGTTCTTC
TRBJ2-7 | - | - | TRBV2 | CASSGGTGRNEQYF | TGTGCCAGCAGTGGTGGGACGGGGAGGAACGAGCAGTACTTC
TRBJ2-1 | - | TRBD1 | TRBV27 | CASSPRTGRGDNEQFF | TGTGCCAGCAGTCCGCGGACAGGGCGAGGAGACAATGAGCAGTTCTTC
TRBJ2-1 | - | TRBD1 | TRBV27 | CASSLYNRGREGDEQFF | TGTGCCAGCAGTTTATACAACAGGGGTAGGGAAGGGGATGAGCAGTTCTTC
TRBJ2-6 | - | - | TRBV4-3 | CASSQFGQGDSGANVLTF | TGCGCCAGCAGCCAATTCGGGCAGGGAGACTCTGGGGCCAACGTCCTGACTTTC
TRBJ2-7 | - | - | TRBV29-1 | CSVELPGEVYEQYF | TGCAGCGTTGAGCTCCCAGGGGAGGTCTACGAGCAGTACTTC
TRBJ2-1 | - | - | TRBV6-5 | CASSYSSFATYNEQFF | TGTGCCAGCAGTTACTCGAGTTTTGCCACCTACAATGAGCAGTTCTTC
TRBJ2-7 | - | - | TRBV29-1 | CSVESHYEQYF | TGCAGCGTTGAATCACACTACGAGCAGTACTTC
TRBJ1-1 | - | - | TRBV11-2 | CASTAWLGLTEAFF | TGTGCCAGCACCGCTTGGTTGGGGCTCACTGAAGCTTTCTTT
TRBJ1-1 | - | - | TRBV30 | CAFPISNTEAFF | TGTGCCTTCCCGATTTCGAACACTGAAGCTTTCTTT
TRBJ1-1 | - | TRBD1 | TRBV4-3 | CASSLRTGTNTEAFF | TGCGCCAGCAGCCTCCGGACAGGGACTAACACTGAAGCTTTCTTT
TRBJ2-7 | - | - | TRBV7-2 | CASRTEGGDEQYF | TGTGCCAGCAGGACGGAGGGGGGCGACGAGCAGTACTTC
TRBJ2-1 | - | - | TRBV27 | CASSLSPLASLHEQFF | TGTGCCAGCAGTTTATCGCCCCTAGCGAGTCTCCATGAGCAGTTCTTC
TRBJ1-4 | - | - | TRBV5-8 | CASSPLAVSNEKLFF | TGTGCCAGCAGCCCCCTGGCAGTGAGTAATGAAAAACTGTTTTTT
TRBJ1-5 | - | - | TRBV4-3 | CASSQDENSNQPQHF | TGCGCCAGCAGCCAAGATGAGAATAGCAATCAGCCCCAGCATTTT
TRBJ2-1 | - | TRBD2 | TRBV2 | CASSWTSGVNEQFF | TGTGCCAGCAGTTGGACTAGCGGGGTCAATGAGCAGTTCTTC
TRBJ1-4 | once | - | TRBV30 | CAWREDKTNEKLFF | TGTGCCTGGAGGGAAGACAAGACTAATGAAAAACTGTTTTTT
TRBJ2-7 | once | TRBD1 | TRBV7-2 | CASSPRTGGLSYEQYF | TGTGCCAGCAGCCCCCGGACAGGGGGCCTCTCCTACGAGCAGTACTTC